This TCR beta chain appears in the sequencing data of a study of T cells expressing NK-cell markers. The study, taken as a whole, reports: The HCMV specificity of the expanded NKG2C+ T cell clones stayed unresolved.

The CDR3 length is 15 residues. The germline V gene has CDR1 SEHNR and CDR2 FQNEAQ (reference sequence). Details on this clonotype: Its antigen remains unidentified.

Using the 5' RACE reads, TCRdb records one entry per CDR3 protein without DNA. The sample table includes 550,000 to 600,000 distinct CDR3 sequences. The V call is TRBV7-9, the J call TRBJ2-3; TCRdb calls TRBD1, which cannot be checked without DNA. What was sequenced was blood T cells: a sorted CD56 or NKG2C T cell subset, CD4+ or CD8+ T cells, or bulk PBMC T cells (not recorded which). This clonotype was obtained from a man younger than 35 in good health. The CDR3 is CASRPRGPSTDTQYF. The variable domain in full, with the rest retrieved from reference TRBV7-9 and TRBJ2-3, is DTGVSQNPRHKITKRGQNVTFRCDPISEHNRLYWYRQTLGQGPEFLTYFQNEAQLEKSRLLSDRFSAERPKGSFSTLEIQRTEQGDSAMYLCASRPRGPSTDTQYFGPGTRLTVL.